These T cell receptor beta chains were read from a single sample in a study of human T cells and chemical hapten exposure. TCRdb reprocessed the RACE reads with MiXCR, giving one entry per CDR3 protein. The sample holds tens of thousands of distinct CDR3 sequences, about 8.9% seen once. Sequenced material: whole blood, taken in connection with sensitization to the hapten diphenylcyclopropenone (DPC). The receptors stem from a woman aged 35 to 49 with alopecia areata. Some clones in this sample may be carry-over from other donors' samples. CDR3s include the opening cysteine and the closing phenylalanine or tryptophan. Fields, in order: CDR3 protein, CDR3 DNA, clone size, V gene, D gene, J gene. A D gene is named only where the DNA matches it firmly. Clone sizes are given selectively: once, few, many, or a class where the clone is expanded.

cdr3_aa: CSASWDPRNTEAFF; cdr3_nt: TGCAGTGCTAGCTGGGACCCCCGGAACACTGAAGCTTTCTTT; clone_size: many; v_call: TRBV20-1; d_call: .; j_call: TRBJ1-1
cdr3_aa: CASSIRGTGKDYGYTF; cdr3_nt: TGTGCCAGCAGCATACGAGGGACAGGGAAGGACTATGGCTACACCTTC; clone_size: .; v_call: TRBV7-9; d_call: TRBD1; j_call: TRBJ1-2
cdr3_aa: CASSRNRGTNEKLFF; cdr3_nt: TGTGCCAGCAGCCGGAATCGGGGCACTAATGAAAAACTGTTTTTT; clone_size: many; v_call: TRBV7-6; d_call: .; j_call: TRBJ1-4
cdr3_aa: CASSFKVVTEGELFF; cdr3_nt: TGTGCCAGCAGCTTTAAAGTAGTGACAGAAGGGGAGCTGTTTTTT; clone_size: .; v_call: TRBV7-9; d_call: .; j_call: TRBJ2-2
cdr3_aa: CASSPRQGAAEQYF; cdr3_nt: TGTGCCAGCAGCCCCAGACAGGGTGCTGCTGAGCAGTACTTC; clone_size: many; v_call: TRBV7-3; d_call: TRBD1; j_call: TRBJ2-7
cdr3_aa: CASSPPASKNTEAFF; cdr3_nt: TGTGCCAGCTCACCACCGGCCAGCAAGAACACTGAAGCTTTCTTT; clone_size: many; v_call: TRBV18; d_call: .; j_call: TRBJ1-1
cdr3_aa: CASSLAGNTIYF; cdr3_nt: TGTGCCAGCAGCTTAGCCGGGAACACCATATATTTT; clone_size: many; v_call: TRBV11-2; d_call: .; j_call: TRBJ1-3
cdr3_aa: CASSRGYHNEQFF; cdr3_nt: TGTGCCAGCAGTAGAGGTTATCACAATGAGCAGTTCTTC; clone_size: many; v_call: TRBV12-3/TRBV12-4; d_call: .; j_call: TRBJ2-1
cdr3_aa: CSVGPANTEAFF; cdr3_nt: TGCAGCGTTGGGCCCGCGAACACTGAAGCTTTCTTT; clone_size: many; v_call: TRBV29-1; d_call: .; j_call: TRBJ1-1
cdr3_aa: CASSLRGPVNTEAFF; cdr3_nt: TGCGCCAGCAGTTTGAGGGGGCCGGTGAACACTGAAGCTTTCTTT; clone_size: .; v_call: TRBV5-1; d_call: TRBD1; j_call: TRBJ1-1
cdr3_aa: CASSQARHTGELFF; cdr3_nt: TGTGCCAGCAGCCAGGCCAGACACACCGGGGAGCTGTTTTTT; clone_size: medium-sized; v_call: TRBV7-2; d_call: .; j_call: TRBJ2-2
cdr3_aa: CASSFKGGRETTGELFF; cdr3_nt: TGTGCCAGCAGCTTTAAAGGGGGCAGGGAGACCACCGGGGAGCTGTTTTTT; clone_size: many; v_call: TRBV7-3; d_call: TRBD1; j_call: TRBJ2-2
cdr3_aa: CASSLDLTKNIQYF; cdr3_nt: TGTGCCAGCTCGCTGGACCTTACTAAAAACATTCAGTACTTC; clone_size: many; v_call: TRBV18; d_call: .; j_call: TRBJ2-4
cdr3_aa: CSVEEGWNQPQHF; cdr3_nt: TGCAGCGTTGAGGAAGGGTGGAATCAGCCCCAGCATTTT; clone_size: few; v_call: TRBV29-1; d_call: .; j_call: TRBJ1-5
cdr3_aa: CASSNQGPTTNEKLFF; cdr3_nt: TGTGCCAGCAGTAACCAGGGCCCAACAACTAATGAAAAACTGTTTTTT; clone_size: many; v_call: TRBV2; d_call: .; j_call: TRBJ1-4
cdr3_aa: CASSLGSSPTDTQYF; cdr3_nt: TGTGCCAGCAGCTTAGGATCTAGCCCCACAGATACGCAGTATTTT; clone_size: many; v_call: TRBV7-9; d_call: .; j_call: TRBJ2-3
cdr3_aa: CASSQEGAYNEQFF; cdr3_nt: TGTGCCAGCAGCCAAGAGGGAGCCTACAATGAGCAGTTCTTC; clone_size: many; v_call: TRBV14; d_call: .; j_call: TRBJ2-1
cdr3_aa: CASSRQGSPGELFF; cdr3_nt: TGTGCCAGCAGTCGACAGGGGTCCCCCGGGGAGCTGTTTTTT; clone_size: few; v_call: TRBV28; d_call: TRBD1; j_call: TRBJ2-2
cdr3_aa: CASSQSLDSTDTQYF; cdr3_nt: TGTGCCAGCAGCCAATCCTTGGATAGCACAGATACGCAGTATTTT; clone_size: many; v_call: TRBV14; d_call: .; j_call: TRBJ2-3
cdr3_aa: CSLPGHENTEAFF; cdr3_nt: TGCAGCCTTCCCGGACACGAGAACACTGAAGCTTTCTTT; clone_size: .; v_call: TRBV20-1; d_call: .; j_call: TRBJ1-1
cdr3_aa: CSVTRLGGEQFF; cdr3_nt: TGCAGCGTTACGAGGTTAGGGGGTGAGCAGTTCTTC; clone_size: many; v_call: TRBV29-1; d_call: .; j_call: TRBJ2-1
cdr3_aa: CASSYGDRRLF; cdr3_nt: TGTGCCAGCAGTTACGGAGACAGGCGGCTCTTT; clone_size: many; v_call: TRBV6-2/TRBV6-3; d_call: .; j_call: TRBJ1-1
cdr3_aa: CASIKGGSGNEQFF; cdr3_nt: TGTGCCAGCATCAAGGGGGGATCAGGCAATGAGCAGTTCTTC; clone_size: many; v_call: TRBV6-2/TRBV6-3; d_call: .; j_call: TRBJ2-1
cdr3_aa: CASRFRDRGIYEQYF; cdr3_nt: TGTGCCAGCAGGTTCCGGGACAGGGGAATCTACGAGCAGTACTTC; clone_size: many; v_call: TRBV5-6; d_call: TRBD1; j_call: TRBJ2-7
cdr3_aa: CASSSAWAAYEQYF; cdr3_nt: TGCGCCAGCAGCTCGGCCTGGGCCGCCTACGAGCAGTACTTC; clone_size: many; v_call: TRBV5-1; d_call: .; j_call: TRBJ2-7
cdr3_aa: CASRGTGNNEQFF; cdr3_nt: TGTGCCAGCAGGGGGACAGGGAATAATGAGCAGTTCTTC; clone_size: many; v_call: TRBV11-2; d_call: TRBD1; j_call: TRBJ2-1
cdr3_aa: CSAPRTSGSYEQYF; cdr3_nt: TGCAGTGCCCCCCGGACTAGCGGCTCCTACGAGCAGTACTTC; clone_size: many; v_call: TRBV20-1; d_call: TRBD2; j_call: TRBJ2-7
cdr3_aa: CASSPTPLSYNEQFF; cdr3_nt: TGTGCCAGCAGCCCGACCCCCCTTTCCTACAATGAGCAGTTCTTC; clone_size: .; v_call: TRBV7-2; d_call: .; j_call: TRBJ2-1
cdr3_aa: CASSSLSSGVDYGYTF; cdr3_nt: TGTGCCAGCAGCTCCCTTTCATCGGGGGTCGACTATGGCTACACCTTC; clone_size: many; v_call: TRBV7-9; d_call: .; j_call: TRBJ1-2
cdr3_aa: CASSPPENPNEQYF; cdr3_nt: TGTGCCAGCAGCCCCCCGGAGAACCCCAACGAGCAGTACTTC; clone_size: many; v_call: TRBV7-3; d_call: .; j_call: TRBJ2-7